The present entry profiles one T cell receptor (beta chain) with its context. The sample comes from a study of Ad26.COV2.S vaccination and SARS-CoV-2 variants. This sample's treatment: around 19 received Ad26.COV2.S at low or high dose, single or two shots; about 5 received placebo; per-sample allocation not given. Following the first vaccine or placebo injection, samples were taken on day 63. V was pared by 3 bases and J by 7 bases, with 18 bases between. The CDR3 consists of 16 residues. Germline V CDR1 and CDR2: SGHDN, FVKESK. Profiling relied on immunoSEQ multiplex PCR, and the TCRdb table lists in-frame clones only, not all of them. The data contain around 310,000 clones, 90% of them singletons.

The receptor was derived from a person between 18 and 65 years old who received the Ad26.COV2.S COVID-19 vaccine or a placebo. This chain connects TRBV14 to TRBJ1-4; D call uncertain. The material was peripheral blood, obtained in a trial of Ad26.COV2.S vaccine versus placebo. In DNA form, the CDR3 reads TGTGCCAGCAGCCAGGAGACTGGTCCCGCCCCTGAAAAACTGTTTTTT. It encodes CASSQETGPAPEKLFF.